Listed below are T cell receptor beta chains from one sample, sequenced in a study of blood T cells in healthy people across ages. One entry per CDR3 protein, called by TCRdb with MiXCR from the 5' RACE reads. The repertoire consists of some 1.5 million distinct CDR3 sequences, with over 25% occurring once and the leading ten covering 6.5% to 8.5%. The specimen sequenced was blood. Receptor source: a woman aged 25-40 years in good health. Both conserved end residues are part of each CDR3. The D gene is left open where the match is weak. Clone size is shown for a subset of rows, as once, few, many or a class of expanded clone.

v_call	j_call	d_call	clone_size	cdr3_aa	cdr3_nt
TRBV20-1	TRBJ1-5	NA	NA	CSARASDSWGQPPHF	TGCAGTGCTAGAGCCTCGGACAGCTGGGGCCAGCCCCCGCATTTT
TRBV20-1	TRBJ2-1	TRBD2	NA	CSARDNSGRSLDEQFF	TGCAGTGCTAGAGACAATAGCGGGAGGAGTCTAGATGAGCAGTTCTTC
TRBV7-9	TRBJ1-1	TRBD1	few	CASSMDRERAFF	TGTGCCAGCAGCATGGACAGGGAGAGAGCTTTCTTT
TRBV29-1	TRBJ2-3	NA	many	CSVGASELGYTQYF	TGCAGCGTTGGAGCTAGCGAGTTGGGGTATACGCAGTATTTT
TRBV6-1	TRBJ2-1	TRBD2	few	CASMTSGRGNEQFF	TGTGCCAGCATGACGAGCGGGAGGGGAAATGAGCAGTTCTTC
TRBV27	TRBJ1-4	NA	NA	CASSFGNNEKLFF	TGTGCCAGCAGTTTTGGGAACAATGAAAAACTGTTTTTT
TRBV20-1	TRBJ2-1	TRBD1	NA	CSARDVQGGGSNERFF	TGCAGTGCTAGAGATGTTCAAGGGGGCGGATCGAATGAGCGGTTCTTC
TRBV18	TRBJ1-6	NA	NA	CASSPLVTGTNSPLHF	TGTGCCAGCTCACCTTTGGTCACAGGGACGAATTCACCCCTCCACTTT
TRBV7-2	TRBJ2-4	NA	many	CASSPRGPSGNIQYF	TGTGCCAGCAGCCCTAGGGGACCTTCTGGAAACATTCAGTACTTC
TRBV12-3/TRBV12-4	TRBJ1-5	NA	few	CASSPLASNQPQHF	TGTGCCAGCAGTCCCCTGGCTAGCAATCAGCCCCAGCATTTT
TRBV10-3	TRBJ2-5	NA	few	CAISGRLEQETQYF	TGTGCCATCAGTGGACGGCTAGAACAAGAGACCCAGTACTTC
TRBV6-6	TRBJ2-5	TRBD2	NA	CASSYSGLAASETQYF	TGTGCCAGCAGTTACTCTGGACTAGCGGCATCGGAGACCCAGTACTTC
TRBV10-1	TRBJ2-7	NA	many	CASSESLGRDYEQYF	TGCGCCAGCAGTGAGTCCCTGGGGCGGGACTACGAGCAGTACTTC
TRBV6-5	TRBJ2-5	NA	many	CASSPDGGETQYF	TGTGCCAGCAGCCCCGACGGTGGAGAGACCCAGTACTTC
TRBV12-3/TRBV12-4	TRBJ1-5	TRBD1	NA	CASSPNDRGDQPQHF	TGTGCCAGCAGTCCCAATGACAGGGGGGATCAGCCCCAGCATTTT
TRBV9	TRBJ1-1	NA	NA	CASSVVGQINTEAFF	TGTGCCAGCAGCGTAGTTGGACAGATTAACACTGAAGCTTTCTTT
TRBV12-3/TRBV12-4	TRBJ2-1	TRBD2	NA	CASRSDLAGVYNEQFF	TGTGCCAGCAGATCTGATCTAGCGGGGGTCTACAATGAGCAGTTCTTC
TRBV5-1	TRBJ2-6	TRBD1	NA	CASSLGTGAGANVPTF	TGCGCCAGCAGCTTGGGTACAGGGGCTGGGGCCAACGTCCCGACTTTC
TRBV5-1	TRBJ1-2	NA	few	CASSVPNYGYTF	TGCGCCAGCAGCGTCCCGAACTATGGCTACACCTTC
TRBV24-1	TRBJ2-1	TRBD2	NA	CATGASGYNEQFF	TGTGCCACCGGGGCTAGCGGGTACAATGAGCAGTTCTTC
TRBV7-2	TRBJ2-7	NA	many	CASSLGLNYEQYF	TGTGCCAGCAGCTTAGGATTGAACTACGAGCAGTACTTC
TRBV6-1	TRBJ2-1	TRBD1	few	CASSSEGTGGRRGKQFF	TGTGCCAGCAGCTCAGAGGGGACAGGGGGCCGGAGAGGTAAGCAGTTCTTC
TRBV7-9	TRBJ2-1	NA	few	CASSRGWKEQFF	TGTGCCAGCAGCCGAGGGTGGAAAGAGCAGTTCTTC
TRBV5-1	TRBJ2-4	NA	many	CASSLENRVRNIQYF	TGCGCCAGCAGCTTGGAGAACAGGGTCCGAAACATTCAGTACTTC
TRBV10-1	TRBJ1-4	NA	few	CASSSGGRQEKLFF	TGCGCCAGCAGTTCCGGAGGGAGGCAGGAAAAACTGTTTTTT
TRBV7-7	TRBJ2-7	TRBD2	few	CASSLALWHEEREGQDEQYF	TGTGCCAGCAGCTTAGCGCTCTGGCATGAGGAGCGGGAGGGCCAAGACGAGCAGTACTTC
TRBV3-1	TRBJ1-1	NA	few	CASSQGREARAFF	TGTGCCAGCAGCCAAGGCAGGGAGGCACGAGCTTTCTTT
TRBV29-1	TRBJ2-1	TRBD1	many	CSVRTGAYNEQFF	TGCAGCGTTAGGACAGGTGCCTACAATGAGCAGTTCTTC
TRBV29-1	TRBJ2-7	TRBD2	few	CSVLHSGRALSEQYF	TGCAGCGTTCTCCATAGCGGGAGGGCCCTTTCGGAGCAGTACTTC
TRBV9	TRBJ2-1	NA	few	CASSDIRPGISYNEQFF	TGTGCCAGCAGCGACATCCGCCCGGGAATCTCCTACAATGAGCAGTTCTTC
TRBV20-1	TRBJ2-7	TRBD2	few	CSARDSGSSSYEQYF	TGCAGTGCTAGAGATAGCGGGAGCAGCTCCTACGAGCAGTACTTC
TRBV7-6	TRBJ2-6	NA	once	CASSPGAGSASGANVLTF	TGTGCCAGCAGCCCCGGGGCAGGGAGCGCCTCTGGGGCCAACGTCCTGACTTTC
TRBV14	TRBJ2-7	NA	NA	CASSQVEASSYEQYF	TGTGCCAGCAGCCAAGTTGAGGCTAGCAGCTACGAGCAGTACTTC
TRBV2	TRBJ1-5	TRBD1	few	CASSTMGQSNQPQHF	TGTGCCAGCAGCACAATGGGACAGAGCAATCAGCCCCAGCATTTT
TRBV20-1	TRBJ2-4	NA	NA	CSASAGSSYNEQYF	TGCAGTGCTAGCGCCGGGAGCTCCTACAATGAGCAGTACTTC
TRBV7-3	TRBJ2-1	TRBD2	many	CASSFLAGISYNEQFF	TGTGCCAGCAGCTTCCTAGCGGGAATCTCCTACAATGAGCAGTTCTTC
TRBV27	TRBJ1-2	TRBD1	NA	CASSEGTAALRGYTF	TGTGCCAGCAGTGAGGGGACAGCGGCTCTTAGGGGCTACACCTTC
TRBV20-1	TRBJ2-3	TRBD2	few	CSAREPSGRGPDTQYF	TGCAGTGCTAGAGAACCTAGCGGGAGGGGGCCAGATACGCAGTATTTT
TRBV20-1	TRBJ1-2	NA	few	CSGSSGHVGDGYTF	TGCAGTGGTTCTTCCGGACACGTTGGGGATGGCTACACCTTC
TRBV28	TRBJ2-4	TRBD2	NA	CASKLSGTSGREQYF	TGTGCCAGCAAACTATCCGGGACTAGCGGGAGGGAGCAGTACTTC
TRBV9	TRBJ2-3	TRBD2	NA	CASSVGLSGGSDTQYF	TGTGCCAGCAGCGTAGGTCTTAGCGGGGGTTCAGATACGCAGTATTTT
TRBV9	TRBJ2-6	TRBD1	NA	CASSGRYRGFSGANVLTF	TGTGCCAGCAGCGGCCGGTACAGGGGGTTTTCCGGGGCCAACGTCCTGACTTTC
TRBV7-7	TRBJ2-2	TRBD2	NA	CASSSSGRPHTGELFF	TGTGCCAGCAGCAGTAGCGGGAGACCCCACACCGGGGAGCTGTTTTTT
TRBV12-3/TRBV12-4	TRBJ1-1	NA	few	CASSYSYRGGQPAFF	TGTGCCAGCAGTTACTCATATCGGGGGGGGCAGCCAGCTTTCTTT
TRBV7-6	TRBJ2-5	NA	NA	CASSLRRPQETQYF	TGTGCCAGCAGCTTAAGAAGGCCACAAGAGACCCAGTACTTC
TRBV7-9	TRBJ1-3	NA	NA	CASSSVIGNTIYF	TGTGCCAGCAGCTCAGTTATTGGAAACACCATATATTTT
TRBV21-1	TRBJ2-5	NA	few	CASSKVAGIGETQYF	TGTGCCAGCAGCAAAGTGGCGGGGATAGGAGAGACCCAGTACTTC
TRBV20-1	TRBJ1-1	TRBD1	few	CSARDPQGLYTEAFF	TGCAGTGCTAGAGATCCACAGGGGTTATACACTGAAGCTTTCTTT
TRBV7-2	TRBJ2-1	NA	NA	CASSLVSSSGEQFF	TGTGCCAGCAGCTTAGTGAGTAGCTCGGGTGAGCAGTTCTTC
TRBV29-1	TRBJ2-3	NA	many	CSVEGEVTDTQYF	TGCAGCGTTGAGGGGGAGGTGACAGATACGCAGTATTTT
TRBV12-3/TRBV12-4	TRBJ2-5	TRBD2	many	CASSLRGTSTETQYF	TGTGCCAGCAGTTTAAGAGGGACTAGCACGGAGACCCAGTACTTC
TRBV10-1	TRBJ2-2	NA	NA	CATQGVRDTGELFF	TGCGCCACCCAAGGGGTCAGGGACACCGGGGAGCTGTTTTTT
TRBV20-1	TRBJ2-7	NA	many	CSASRRVSNEQYF	TGCAGTGCTAGTCGCAGGGTGTCTAACGAGCAGTACTTC
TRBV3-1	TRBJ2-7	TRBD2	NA	CACSQEPVRGGDSFDEQYF	TGTGCCTGCAGCCAAGAACCCGTGCGGGGGGGAGATTCCTTTGACGAGCAGTACTTC
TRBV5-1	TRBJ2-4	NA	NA	CASSLGQDGAKNIQYF	TGCGCCAGCAGCCTGGGGCAGGATGGAGCGAAAAACATTCAGTACTTC